One T cell receptor beta chain is described in this entry. The data were taken from a study of cytomegalovirus exposure and HLA in healthy donors. Trimming pared 0 bases from V and 5 bases from J, leaving 7 bases between. Germline V gene lookup returns CDR1 SGHAT and CDR2 FQNNGV. CDR3 size: 14 residues. Sequencing was performed with immunoSEQ multiplex PCR; in TCRdb, only in-frame clones are kept and a portion is missing. Among some 240,000 clones, approximately 82% were seen once, and the ten largest hold around 5.6%. The sequence came from a woman under 30 in good health and CMV-seronegative. The sequencing input was PBMCs. The rearrangement joins TRBV11-2 to TRBJ2-2, with D possibly matching TRBD2 (6 bases). The CDR3 spells CASSLDRGTGELFF. CDR3 DNA: TGTGCCAGCAGCTTAGATCGGGGGACCGGGGAGCTGTTTTTT.